The rows below give T cell receptor beta chains drawn from one sample of a study of shared T cell receptors in the human thymus. Assay used: immunoSEQ multiplex PCR; TCRdb lists only in-frame clones, some missing. The sample has under 850,000 clones; around 87% are singletons. These same data were also listed under a study on human thymus T cells.

The specimen sequenced was thymocytes. These receptors were obtained from a boy in the first two years of life with a congenital heart defect. Each CDR3 is given with its conserved first and last residue. A D gene is named only where the DNA matches it firmly. Rows give clone size only sometimes, using once, few, many, or a class for an expanded clone.

D gene: .; clone size: .; CDR3 length: 13; V gene: TRBV27; J gene: TRBJ1-5; CDR3 protein: CASRGPDNQPQHF; CDR3 DNA: TGTGCCAGCAGGGGGCCAGACAATCAGCCCCAGCATTTT
D gene: TRBD2; clone size: .; CDR3 length: 13; V gene: TRBV7-2; J gene: TRBJ2-7; CDR3 protein: CASKGLAAYEQYF; CDR3 DNA: TGTGCCAGCAAAGGACTAGCGGCCTACGAGCAGTACTTC
D gene: TRBD2; clone size: .; CDR3 length: 20; V gene: TRBV27; J gene: TRBJ2-5; CDR3 protein: CASSPIRTGETSGSRETQYF; CDR3 DNA: TGTGCCAGCAGCCCCATCCGGACAGGGGAAACTAGCGGGAGTCGCGAGACCCAGTACTTC
D gene: TRBD2; clone size: .; CDR3 length: 14; V gene: TRBV2; J gene: TRBJ2-7; CDR3 protein: CAILWTGTIYEQYF; CDR3 DNA: TGTGCCATTCTATGGACCGGGACTATATACGAGCAGTACTTC
D gene: TRBD2; clone size: .; CDR3 length: 17; V gene: TRBV28; J gene: TRBJ2-2; CDR3 protein: CASSGLAGGPSTGELFF; CDR3 DNA: TGTGCCAGCAGCGGACTAGCGGGAGGGCCCAGCACCGGGGAGCTGTTTTTT
D gene: TRBD2; clone size: .; CDR3 length: 15; V gene: TRBV5-6; J gene: TRBJ2-7; CDR3 protein: CASSQTSGRDYEQYF; CDR3 DNA: TGTGCCAGCAGCCAGACTAGCGGGAGAGACTACGAGCAGTACTTC
D gene: .; clone size: .; CDR3 length: 14; V gene: TRBV25-1; J gene: TRBJ2-7; CDR3 protein: CASSEMGLTYEQYF; CDR3 DNA: TGTGCCAGCAGTGAAATGGGCCTTACCTACGAGCAGTACTTC
D gene: .; clone size: .; CDR3 length: 15; V gene: TRBV5-1; J gene: TRBJ1-3; CDR3 protein: CASSFGGHSGNTIYF; CDR3 DNA: TGCGCCAGCAGCTTTGGGGGCCACTCTGGAAACACCATATATTTT
D gene: TRBD1; clone size: .; CDR3 length: 14; V gene: TRBV7-9; J gene: TRBJ1-2; CDR3 protein: CASSLGTGAYGYTF; CDR3 DNA: TGTGCCAGCAGCTTAGGGACAGGGGCCTATGGCTACACCTTC
D gene: TRBD2; clone size: .; CDR3 length: 15; V gene: TRBV10-2; J gene: TRBJ2-7; CDR3 protein: CASTESGRASYEQYF; CDR3 DNA: TGCGCCAGCACCGAGAGCGGGAGGGCCTCCTACGAGCAGTACTTC
D gene: .; clone size: .; CDR3 length: 17; V gene: TRBV10-3; J gene: TRBJ2-1; CDR3 protein: CAISDPGHLPSYNEQFF; CDR3 DNA: TGTGCCATCAGTGACCCGGGACACTTACCCTCCTACAATGAGCAGTTCTTC
D gene: TRBD1; clone size: .; CDR3 length: 17; V gene: TRBV4-1; J gene: TRBJ2-7; CDR3 protein: CASSSKGRTGRSYEQYF; CDR3 DNA: TGCGCCAGCAGCTCGAAGGGTAGGACAGGGCGTAGCTACGAGCAGTACTTC
D gene: TRBD1; clone size: .; CDR3 length: 16; V gene: TRBV7-8; J gene: TRBJ2-7; CDR3 protein: CASSLERQGGTYEQYF; CDR3 DNA: TGTGCCAGCAGCTTAGAACGACAGGGTGGAACCTACGAGCAGTACTTC
D gene: TRBD2; clone size: .; CDR3 length: 17; V gene: TRBV29-1; J gene: TRBJ2-5; CDR3 protein: CSVAPPTSGNRQETQYF; CDR3 DNA: TGCAGCGTTGCCCCGCCAACTAGCGGGAACCGACAAGAGACCCAGTACTTC
D gene: TRBD1; clone size: .; CDR3 length: 16; V gene: TRBV4-3; J gene: TRBJ2-7; CDR3 protein: CASSQERDRGRSEQYF; CDR3 DNA: TGCGCCAGCAGCCAAGAACGCGACAGGGGAAGGTCCGAGCAGTACTTC
D gene: TRBD2; clone size: .; CDR3 length: 17; V gene: TRBV11-2; J gene: TRBJ2-7; CDR3 protein: CASSLPGGERSPYEQYF; CDR3 DNA: TGTGCCAGCAGCTTACCCGGGGGGGAGAGGAGCCCCTACGAGCAGTACTTC
D gene: TRBD1; clone size: once; CDR3 length: 11; V gene: TRBV20-1; J gene: TRBJ2-7; CDR3 protein: CSAGTDDEQYF; CDR3 DNA: TGCAGTGCGGGGACAGACGACGAGCAGTACTTC
D gene: TRBD2; clone size: .; CDR3 length: 18; V gene: TRBV28; J gene: TRBJ2-2; CDR3 protein: CASSPQVSTSLGPGELFF; CDR3 DNA: TGTGCCAGCAGTCCCCAGGTCTCGACTAGCCTAGGGCCAGGGGAGCTGTTTTTT
D gene: TRBD2; clone size: .; CDR3 length: 15; V gene: TRBV2; J gene: TRBJ2-7; CDR3 protein: CASRERAGIAYEQYF; CDR3 DNA: TGTGCCAGCAGGGAGAGAGCGGGAATTGCCTACGAGCAGTACTTC
D gene: .; clone size: .; CDR3 length: 16; V gene: TRBV28; J gene: TRBJ1-1; CDR3 protein: CASSLFETELNTEAFF; CDR3 DNA: TGTGCCAGCAGTTTATTCGAGACGGAGCTCAACACTGAAGCTTTCTTT
D gene: TRBD2; clone size: .; CDR3 length: 13; V gene: TRBV15; J gene: TRBJ2-1; CDR3 protein: CATRREIPYEQFF; CDR3 DNA: TGTGCCACCAGGCGGGAGATCCCCTATGAGCAGTTCTTC
D gene: TRBD2; clone size: once; CDR3 length: 15; V gene: TRBV6-5; J gene: TRBJ2-1; CDR3 protein: CASSYSRTRDNEQFF; CDR3 DNA: TGTGCCAGCAGTTACTCGAGGACTAGGGACAATGAGCAGTTCTTC
D gene: TRBD1; clone size: .; CDR3 length: 17; V gene: TRBV7-9; J gene: TRBJ2-7; CDR3 protein: CASSLARGDRDSYEQYF; CDR3 DNA: TGTGCCAGCAGCTTAGCGAGGGGAGACAGGGATTCCTACGAGCAGTACTTC
D gene: .; clone size: .; CDR3 length: 18; V gene: TRBV7-6; J gene: TRBJ2-1; CDR3 protein: CASSSPSGRGVSYNEQFF; CDR3 DNA: TGTGCCAGCAGCTCCCCCTCGGGCAGGGGGGTTTCCTACAATGAGCAGTTCTTC
D gene: .; clone size: once; CDR3 length: 13; V gene: TRBV27; J gene: TRBJ1-1; CDR3 protein: CASSPEPNTEAFF; CDR3 DNA: TGTGCCAGCAGCCCCGAGCCGAACACTGAAGCTTTCTTT
D gene: .; clone size: .; CDR3 length: 15; V gene: TRBV28; J gene: TRBJ2-3; CDR3 protein: CASSLGDFNTDTQYF; CDR3 DNA: TGTGCCAGCAGTTTAGGGGACTTTAACACAGATACGCAGTATTTT
D gene: TRBD1; clone size: once; CDR3 length: 15; V gene: TRBV4-1; J gene: TRBJ1-1; CDR3 protein: CASSQEGGAGTEAFF; CDR3 DNA: TGCGCCAGCAGCCAAGAAGGGGGCGCCGGCACTGAAGCTTTCTTT
D gene: TRBD2; clone size: few; CDR3 length: 16; V gene: TRBV4-3; J gene: TRBJ2-1; CDR3 protein: CASSQDGLAGPNEQFF; CDR3 DNA: TGCGCCAGCAGCCAAGATGGGTTAGCGGGCCCCAATGAGCAGTTCTTC
D gene: TRBD1; clone size: .; CDR3 length: 18; V gene: TRBV2; J gene: TRBJ2-2; CDR3 protein: CASSDSQGAPQSSGELFF; CDR3 DNA: TGTGCCAGCAGTGATAGTCAGGGGGCGCCCCAGTCGTCCGGGGAGCTGTTTTTT
D gene: .; clone size: .; CDR3 length: 14; V gene: TRBV13; J gene: TRBJ2-7; CDR3 protein: CASSPSSSSYEQYF; CDR3 DNA: TGTGCCAGCAGCCCGTCTAGCTCATCCTACGAGCAGTACTTC
D gene: TRBD1; clone size: .; CDR3 length: 15; V gene: TRBV7-9; J gene: TRBJ2-7; CDR3 protein: CASSPLPQGAREQYF; CDR3 DNA: TGTGCCAGCAGCCCCTTACCACAGGGGGCGCGGGAGCAGTACTTC
D gene: .; clone size: .; CDR3 length: 15; V gene: TRBV5-5; J gene: TRBJ2-7; CDR3 protein: CASSRGQKFSYEQYF; CDR3 DNA: TGTGCCAGCAGCAGAGGACAGAAATTCTCCTACGAGCAGTACTTC
D gene: TRBD2; clone size: .; CDR3 length: 16; V gene: TRBV14; J gene: TRBJ2-7; CDR3 protein: CASSQGAGGVFYEQYF; CDR3 DNA: TGTGCCAGCAGCCAAGGAGCGGGGGGGGTTTTCTACGAGCAGTACTTC
D gene: TRBD1; clone size: .; CDR3 length: 14; V gene: TRBV30; J gene: TRBJ1-1; CDR3 protein: CAWTGGQGATEAFF; CDR3 DNA: TGTGCCTGGACGGGTGGGCAGGGGGCCACTGAAGCTTTCTTT
D gene: TRBD1; clone size: .; CDR3 length: 13; V gene: TRBV29-1; J gene: TRBJ2-7; CDR3 protein: CSVQDRKAYEQYF; CDR3 DNA: TGCAGCGTTCAGGACAGGAAGGCTTACGAGCAGTACTTC
D gene: TRBD2; clone size: .; CDR3 length: 17; V gene: TRBV12-5; J gene: TRBJ2-1; CDR3 protein: CASGLLHLAGGTNEQFF; CDR3 DNA: TGTGCTAGTGGTTTGCTCCACCTAGCGGGAGGGACAAATGAGCAGTTCTTC
D gene: .; clone size: .; CDR3 length: 12; V gene: TRBV19; J gene: TRBJ2-1; CDR3 protein: CASADTPNEQFF; CDR3 DNA: TGTGCCAGCGCGGATACCCCCAATGAGCAGTTCTTC
D gene: .; clone size: .; CDR3 length: 15; V gene: TRBV11-2; J gene: TRBJ2-7; CDR3 protein: CASSGAEPPLREQYF; CDR3 DNA: TGTGCCAGCAGCGGAGCGGAACCTCCTTTGAGAGAGCAGTACTTC
D gene: .; clone size: .; CDR3 length: 12; V gene: TRBV18; J gene: TRBJ2-2; CDR3 protein: CASSQLTGELFF; CDR3 DNA: TGTGCCAGCTCACAGCTCACCGGGGAGCTGTTTTTT
D gene: .; clone size: .; CDR3 length: 15; V gene: TRBV7-2; J gene: TRBJ2-7; CDR3 protein: CASSLRSGFTYEQYF; CDR3 DNA: TGTGCCAGCAGCTTGAGGAGCGGATTTACCTACGAGCAGTACTTC
D gene: .; clone size: .; CDR3 length: 13; V gene: TRBV2; J gene: TRBJ2-7; CDR3 protein: CASSDGGIYEQYF; CDR3 DNA: TGTGCCAGCAGTGACGGCGGGATCTACGAGCAGTACTTC
D gene: .; clone size: .; CDR3 length: 15; V gene: TRBV19; J gene: TRBJ2-3; CDR3 protein: CASSRGPQPTDTQYF; CDR3 DNA: TGTGCCAGTAGTAGGGGCCCCCAACCCACAGATACGCAGTATTTT
D gene: TRBD1; clone size: .; CDR3 length: 16; V gene: TRBV5-1; J gene: TRBJ2-1; CDR3 protein: CASSLRGTGSYNEQFF; CDR3 DNA: TGCGCCAGCAGCCTTAGGGGGACAGGGTCCTACAATGAGCAGTTCTTC
D gene: TRBD2; clone size: .; CDR3 length: 16; V gene: TRBV5-1; J gene: TRBJ2-1; CDR3 protein: CASSPIGGRATGEQFF; CDR3 DNA: TGCGCCAGCAGCCCCATAGGCGGGAGGGCCACGGGTGAGCAGTTCTTC
D gene: TRBD2; clone size: few; CDR3 length: 18; V gene: TRBV6-1; J gene: TRBJ2-2; CDR3 protein: CASSQGVGLAGAGGELFF; CDR3 DNA: TGTGCCAGCAGTCAAGGGGTGGGACTAGCGGGAGCGGGCGGGGAGCTGTTTTTT
D gene: TRBD1; clone size: .; CDR3 length: 14; V gene: TRBV27; J gene: TRBJ2-5; CDR3 protein: CASSRGQGQETQYF; CDR3 DNA: TGTGCCAGCAGCCGTGGACAGGGTCAAGAGACCCAGTACTTC
D gene: .; clone size: .; CDR3 length: 14; V gene: TRBV7-6; J gene: TRBJ2-7; CDR3 protein: CASSLGAPYYEQYF; CDR3 DNA: TGTGCCAGCAGCTTAGGGGCGCCCTACTACGAGCAGTACTTC
D gene: TRBD1; clone size: .; CDR3 length: 16; V gene: TRBV19; J gene: TRBJ2-2; CDR3 protein: CASSVPGDRGTGELFF; CDR3 DNA: TGTGCCAGTAGTGTCCCCGGCGACAGGGGCACCGGGGAGCTGTTTTTT
D gene: .; clone size: .; CDR3 length: 16; V gene: TRBV27; J gene: TRBJ2-7; CDR3 protein: CASSFHLTRAPYEQYF; CDR3 DNA: TGTGCCAGCAGTTTCCACCTCACTAGGGCGCCCTACGAGCAGTACTTC
D gene: TRBD2; clone size: .; CDR3 length: 13; V gene: TRBV10-1; J gene: TRBJ2-3; CDR3 protein: CASSLAGGDTQYF; CDR3 DNA: TGCGCCAGCTCACTAGCGGGAGGAGATACGCAGTATTTT
D gene: TRBD2; clone size: .; CDR3 length: 18; V gene: TRBV30; J gene: TRBJ2-1; CDR3 protein: CAWRVGREGHGSYNEQFF; CDR3 DNA: TGTGCCTGGAGGGTGGGGCGGGAGGGCCATGGGTCCTACAATGAGCAGTTCTTC
D gene: TRBD1; clone size: .; CDR3 length: 16; V gene: TRBV13; J gene: TRBJ1-4; CDR3 protein: CASSFRQGAIREKLFF; CDR3 DNA: TGTGCCAGCAGCTTCAGACAGGGGGCAATTCGTGAAAAACTGTTTTTT
D gene: .; clone size: .; CDR3 length: 13; V gene: TRBV29-1; J gene: TRBJ1-1; CDR3 protein: CSVGARMNTEAFF; CDR3 DNA: TGCAGCGTTGGGGCTCGGATGAACACTGAAGCTTTCTTT
D gene: TRBD2; clone size: .; CDR3 length: 15; V gene: TRBV4-2; J gene: TRBJ2-1; CDR3 protein: CASSPREGSGNEQFF; CDR3 DNA: TGTGCCAGCAGCCCCCGGGAGGGGTCGGGCAATGAGCAGTTCTTC
D gene: .; clone size: .; CDR3 length: 10; V gene: TRBV29-1; J gene: TRBJ2-1; CDR3 protein: CSVERDEQFF; CDR3 DNA: TGCAGCGTTGAACGCGATGAGCAGTTCTTC
D gene: .; clone size: .; CDR3 length: 16; V gene: TRBV29-1; J gene: TRBJ1-1; CDR3 protein: CSVSGNRVEMNTEAFF; CDR3 DNA: TGCAGCGTTTCAGGTAACAGGGTGGAGATGAACACTGAAGCTTTCTTT
D gene: TRBD2; clone size: .; CDR3 length: 14; V gene: TRBV30; J gene: TRBJ2-3; CDR3 protein: CAWTPGTKTDTQYF; CDR3 DNA: TGTGCCTGGACACCAGGGACTAAAACAGATACGCAGTATTTT
D gene: .; clone size: few; CDR3 length: 11; V gene: TRBV2; J gene: TRBJ2-7; CDR3 protein: CASSEPLVEYF; CDR3 DNA: TGTGCCAGCAGTGAACCCCTAGTGGAGTACTTC
D gene: TRBD1; clone size: .; CDR3 length: 14; V gene: TRBV30; J gene: TRBJ2-7; CDR3 protein: CAWTPGDRGYEQYF; CDR3 DNA: TGTGCCTGGACCCCCGGGGACAGGGGATACGAGCAGTACTTC
D gene: TRBD2; clone size: .; CDR3 length: 16; V gene: TRBV13; J gene: TRBJ2-5; CDR3 protein: CASSPRLAGDQETQYF; CDR3 DNA: TGTGCCAGCAGCCCCCGACTAGCGGGGGATCAAGAGACCCAGTACTTC